The clone carrying this T cell receptor (beta chain) was recorded a few times. CDR3 length: 15 residues. V shed 3 bases and J 8 bases; nucleotides not matched to a gene: 9. Per germline, CDR1 SGDLS and CDR2 YYNGEE. Sorting based on CD45RO/CCR7/CD25/CD127/CD95/CD27 separated CD4+ naive, central memory, regulatory and stem cell-like memory cells. Sequenced material consisted of expressed TCRB transcripts (all of the isolated RNA was reverse transcribed). Some clones are missing from TCRdb's copy, which holds only in-frame ones; the method was immunoSEQ multiplex PCR. The table lists about 360,000 clones, roughly 12% of them singletons. This sample stems from a study of beta chain features in type 1 diabetes. In the study overall: Examined across all samples were some 110,000,000 sorted cells.

This receptor was obtained from a man between 18 and 35 years old in good health. The genes are TRBV9 and TRBJ1-5, with TRBD1 matching 9 bases. The sample consisted of naive CD4+ T cells from blood. CDR3 sequence: CASSAEGQGFEPQHF. CDR3 DNA sequence: TGTGCCAGCAGCGCTGAGGGACAGGGTTTTGAGCCCCAGCATTTT.